The 15 T cell receptor beta chains below all came from one sample that was sequenced in a study of blood T cell repertoires in COVID-19. Some clones are missing from TCRdb's copy, which holds only in-frame ones; the method was immunoSEQ multiplex PCR. The sample records a few hundred thousand clones, roughly 86% being singletons. The sample was PBMCs or T cells enriched from blood (not recorded which). Source of these receptors: a woman aged 45-65 years who had recovered from COVID-19.

The chain joins TRBV28 to TRBJ2-7; no clear D. From germline, CDR1 is MDHEN and CDR2 SYDVKM. V lost 3 bases and J 6 bases, leaving 9 bases between the germline ends. The CDR3 loop spans 12 amino acids. CDR3 sequence (DNA): TGTGCCAGCAGTTTTGGAGTCCGCGAGCAGTACTTC. Translated: CASSFGVREQYF.

This clone has a single count. The chain uses TRBV29-1 and TRBJ2-1; maybe TRBD1 (6 bases). The CDR3 is made up of 13 amino acids. Germline-derived CDR1 and CDR2 are SQVTM and ANQGSEA. V dropped 6 bases and J dropped 2 bases, with 11 bases sitting between them. The CDR3 reads CSVRQVAYNEQFF. Written as DNA, the CDR3 is TGCAGCGTAAGACAGGTAGCCTACAATGAGCAGTTCTTC.

This chain links TRBV27 with TRBJ1-2; D is ambiguous. This CDR3 region has 13 residues. Trimming removed 4 bases from V and 2 bases from J, with 8 bases in between. CDR1 and CDR2 (germline): MNHEY, SMNVEV (reference sequence). The CDR3 bases are TGTGCCAGCAGTTCGCAGAAAAACTATGGCTACACCTTC. This translates into CASSSQKNYGYTF.

This sequence joins TRBV28 and TRBJ1-5; 8 positions match TRBD1. Trimming at V came to 4 bases and at J to 0 bases, leaving 8 bases not matched to a gene. CDR3 size: 17 residues. CDR1 and CDR2 (germline): MDHEN, SYDVKM. For the CDR3, the DNA is TGTGCCAGCAGTTACCCAGGACAGGGATATAGCAATCAGCCCCAGCATTTT. It translates to CASSYPGQGYSNQPQHF.

This chain joins TRBV20-1 and TRBJ1-4; a possible D gene is TRBD1 (5 bases). V was shortened by 3 bases and J by 1 base, with 6 bases between the two germline ends. The V gene's germline CDR1 is DFQATT and CDR2 SNEGSKA (reference sequence). The CDR3 contains 13 residues. CDR3: CSASRGTNEKLFF. The CDR3 DNA reads TGCAGTGCTAGTAGGGGAACTAATGAAAAACTGTTTTTT.

This clone was observed once. The chain is built from TRBV19 and TRBJ2-1; tentative D call: TRBD2 (6 bases). The CDR3 has 12 amino acids. CDR1 and CDR2 from the germline V gene are LNHDA and SQIVND (reference sequence). The V gene lost 7 bases and the J gene lost 10 bases, with 14 bases spanning the gap. The CDR3: CASTFGGYEQFF. Written as DNA, the CDR3 is TGTGCCAGTACCTTTGGGGGGTACGAGCAGTTCTTC.

The V gene is TRBV3-1 (or the pseudogene TRBV3-2), the J gene TRBJ2-3; 7 nucleotides align to TRBD2. The CDR3 spans 15 residues. Germline V CDR1 and CDR2: LGHDT, YNNKEL (reference sequence). With 1 base clipped from V and 4 bases from J, the junction kept 5 bases outside the gene matches. DNA for the CDR3: TGTGCCAGCAGCCAAGGGGCGGGAGTCCCAGATACGCAGTATTTT. Translating it yields CASSQGAGVPDTQYF.

V is TRBV11-2 and J is TRBJ1-1; a possible D gene is TRBD1 (5 bases). V dropped 5 bases and J dropped 0 bases, with 16 bases sitting between them. Per germline, CDR1 SGHAT and CDR2 FQNNGV. The CDR3 is made up of 16 amino acids. CDR3 protein: CASSLVGGWMNTEAFF. The CDR3 region has the DNA TGTGCCAGCAGCCTCGTGGGGGGTTGGATGAACACTGAAGCTTTCTTT.

The count of this clone is one. The V gene is TRBV15, the J gene TRBJ2-2; D remains unclear. V lost 6 bases, J lost 2 bases, and 16 bases lay in between. This CDR3 is built from 16 residues. Per germline, CDR1 LNHNV and CDR2 YYDKDF (reference sequence). The CDR3 region has the DNA TGTGCCACCAGACCCACCAGTGGCTCCAACACCGGGGAGCTGTTTTTT. Its protein is CATRPTSGSNTGELFF.

V gene TRBV11-2 combines with J gene TRBJ1-6, with TRBD1 matching 8 bases. The V gene's germline CDR1 is SGHAT and CDR2 FQNNGV. The CDR3 runs 16 residues. V lost 5 bases to trimming and J lost 6 bases; unmatched junction nucleotides: 9. In nucleotides, the CDR3 is TGTGCCAGCAGCATACGACCTGGACAGGGTAATTCACCCCTCCACTTT. This gives the protein CASSIRPGQGNSPLHF.

J is TRBJ1-2 and V is TRBV5-1; 9 bases are a match to TRBD1. The junction had 5 bases not matched to a gene; V was cut back by 3 bases and J by 5 bases. This CDR3 is built from 14 residues. Germline V lookup: CDR1 SGHRS, CDR2 YFSETQ. Written as DNA, the CDR3 is TGCGCCAGCAGCTCTAAAGGGACAGGGTATGGCTACACCTTC. Encoded protein: CASSSKGTGYGYTF.

V is TRBV5-3 and J is TRBJ1-1; possibly TRBD1 for D (6 bases). TRBV5-3 is classed as an ORF, of uncertain function. Deletions cut 4 bases from V and 6 bases from J, with 25 bases between. CDR3 length equals 17 residues. The DNA of the CDR3 is TGTGCCAGAAGCCCAGAGGCGGGGGCGCGTGGGGCCGCTGAAGCTTTCTTT. This gives the protein CARSPEAGARGAAEAFF.

V gene TRBV29-1 combines with J gene TRBJ1-1, with 8 bases matching TRBD1. CDR3 size: 12 residues. Germline values: CDR1 SQVTM, CDR2 ANQGSEA. V trimming: 6 bases; J trimming: 6 bases; junction bases outside the gene matches: 6. This chain's CDR3 is CSVDRGNAEAFF. CDR3 in DNA: TGCAGCGTAGACAGGGGTAACGCTGAAGCTTTCTTT. The entire variable domain, with the rest obtained from reference TRBV29-1 and TRBJ1-1, is as follows: SAVISQKPSRDICQRGTSLTIQCQVDSQVTMMFWYRQQPGQSLTLIATANQGSEATYESGFVIDKFPISRPNLTFSTLTVSNMSPEDSSIYLCSVDRGNAEAFFGQGTRLTVV.

The chain is built from TRBV11-2 and TRBJ1-6; 9 nucleotides align to TRBD1. Germline loops: CDR1 SGHAT, CDR2 FQNNGV. V trimming: 4 bases; J trimming: 13 bases; junction bases outside the gene matches: 8. The CDR3 runs 14 residues. The CDR3 loop reads CASSSEYGQGPLHF. CDR3 sequence (DNA): TGTGCCAGCAGCTCAGAATACGGACAGGGGCCCCTCCACTTT.

The chain combines TRBV4-2 with TRBJ1-2; 7 bases map to TRBD1. This CDR3 is 15 amino acids long. J lost 4 bases, V lost 1 base, and 6 bases had no gene match. The V gene's germline CDR1 is LGHNA and CDR2 YNFKEQ. In nucleotides, the CDR3 is TGTGCCAGCAGCCAAGCCAGGGGGGATGGCTATGGCTACACCTTC. Amino acid sequence: CASSQARGDGYGYTF.